The 4 T cell receptor beta chains presented below share a single source sample, sequenced in a study of beta chain features in type 1 diabetes. Reverse transcription of all isolated RNA meant that expressed TCRB transcripts were sequenced. Repertoires were generated with immunoSEQ multiplex PCR, while TCRdb's copy carries only in-frame clones and drops some. This sample has about 650,000 clones; around 12% occur once, and the top ten carry more than 0.1%. Their antigen targets remain unknown. Study results and caveats: Significant though moderate, a shortening of TCRB CDR3s appeared in all four CD4+ subsets of Type 1 diabetes patients.

Material: naive CD4+ T cells from blood. Source of these receptors: a man aged 30 to 45 with type 1 diabetes.

The V gene is TRBV9, the J gene TRBJ2-6; D is ambiguous. Germline loops: CDR1 SGDLS, CDR2 YYNGEE. Trimming took 4 bases from V and 4 from J, leaving 18 bases between them. The CDR3 is 17 residues long. The CDR3 is CASSPGPAESGANVLTF. As DNA, the CDR3 is TGTGCCAGCAGCCCCGGGCCTGCCGAATCCGGGGCCAACGTCCTGACTTTC.

The chain links TRBV9 to TRBJ2-5; the D is unclear. The CDR3 is made up of 13 amino acids. CDR1 and CDR2 from the germline V gene are SGDLS and YYNGEE. Trimming stripped 1 base from V and 4 bases from J, with 8 bases between. This chain's CDR3 is CASSVSPPETQYF. The CDR3 DNA is TGTGCCAGCAGCGTAAGTCCCCCAGAGACCCAGTACTTC.

This clone came up a few times. The CDR3 coding sequence is TGTGCCAGTAGTCCAATGACTAGCGGGGGAAAGGAGACCCAGTACTTC. Translating gives CASSPMTSGGKETQYF. The V gene is TRBV19, the J gene TRBJ2-5, with TRBD2 matching over 12 bases. With V trimmed by 5 bases and J by 5 bases, 9 bases remained unmatched. Germline V gene data show CDR1 as LNHDA and CDR2 as SQIVND (reference sequence). This CDR3 contains 16 residues.

This clone was seen more than once but under ten times. This chain connects TRBV4-3 to TRBJ1-4, with 9 nucleotides matching TRBD1. V trimming: 1 base; J trimming: 2 bases; junction bases outside the gene matches: 5. The CDR3 covers 17 residues. Germline CDR1 LGHNA, CDR2 YSLEER. CDR3 coding DNA: TGCGCCAGCAGCCAAGCTCCGACAGGGGGTACTAATGAAAAACTGTTTTTT. Its protein is CASSQAPTGGTNEKLFF.